Following are 5 T cell receptor beta chains from one sample sequenced in a study of T cell responses to AZD1222 COVID-19 vaccine. Clones were sequenced by immunoSEQ multiplex PCR, and TCRdb holds only the in-frame ones, with some missing. Altogether approximately 170,000 clones are present, less than 95% being singletons, with the ten largest covering around 4%. This material consisted of peripheral blood, taken on day 0 of AZD1222 vaccination. Source of these receptors: an adult in good health.

J is TRBJ1-1 and V is TRBV4-1; D possibly corresponds to TRBD1 (6 bases). The CDR3 is made up of 16 amino acids. Germline values: CDR1 MGHRA, CDR2 YSYEKL. V dropped 4 bases and J dropped 0 bases, with 15 bases sitting between them. CDR3 sequence: CASSPIPRGVNTEAFF. CDR3 DNA sequence: TGCGCCAGCAGCCCGATACCAAGGGGGGTGAACACTGAAGCTTTCTTT.

This chain uses TRBV7-2 with TRBJ1-2; possibly TRBD1 for D (5 bases). This CDR3 comprises 15 residues. V was shortened by 1 base and J by 3 bases, with 12 bases between the two germline ends. CDR1 and CDR2 (germline): SGHTA, FQGNSA. The CDR3 nucleotides are TGTGCCAGCAGCTTAGAGGGGTCGGGTCACTATGGCTACACCTTC. Translation gives CASSLEGSGHYGYTF.

This rearrangement joins TRBV19 to TRBJ1-1; D is perhaps TRBD1 (6 bases). Germline CDR1 LNHDA, CDR2 SQIVND (reference sequence). Trimming removed 6 bases at V and 4 bases at J, with 18 bases between. The CDR3 spans 15 residues. DNA of the CDR3: TGTGCCAGTAGGGAGGGGCAGGGGATGGGCACTGAAGCTTTCTTT. It yields the protein CASREGQGMGTEAFF. Supplemented by reference TRBV19 and TRBJ1-1, the full variable domain reads DGGITQSPKYLFRKEGQNVTLSCEQNLNHDAMYWYRQDPGQGLRLIYYSQIVNDFQKGDIAEGYSVSREKKESFPLTVTSAQKNPTAFYLCASREGQGMGTEAFFGQGTRLTVV.

This chain connects TRBV5-1 to TRBJ1-6; no reliable D call. CDR1 and CDR2 (germline): SGHRS, YFSETQ. This CDR3 contains 17 residues. V lost 0 bases and J lost 7, with 17 bases in between. CDR3 in amino acids: CASSLVSGWLSNSPLHF. The CDR3 bases are TGCGCCAGCAGCTTGGTTTCGGGTTGGCTCTCAAATTCACCCCTCCACTTT.

The chain joins TRBV6-5 to TRBJ2-7; D is ambiguous. Germline CDR1 is MNHEY and CDR2 is SVGAGI. The CDR3 is 13 amino acids. V was clipped by 5 bases and J by 0 bases, with 8 bases between them. The CDR3 DNA is TGTGCCAGCAGTCCTATCCGCTCCTACGAGCAGTACTTC. This translates into CASSPIRSYEQYF.